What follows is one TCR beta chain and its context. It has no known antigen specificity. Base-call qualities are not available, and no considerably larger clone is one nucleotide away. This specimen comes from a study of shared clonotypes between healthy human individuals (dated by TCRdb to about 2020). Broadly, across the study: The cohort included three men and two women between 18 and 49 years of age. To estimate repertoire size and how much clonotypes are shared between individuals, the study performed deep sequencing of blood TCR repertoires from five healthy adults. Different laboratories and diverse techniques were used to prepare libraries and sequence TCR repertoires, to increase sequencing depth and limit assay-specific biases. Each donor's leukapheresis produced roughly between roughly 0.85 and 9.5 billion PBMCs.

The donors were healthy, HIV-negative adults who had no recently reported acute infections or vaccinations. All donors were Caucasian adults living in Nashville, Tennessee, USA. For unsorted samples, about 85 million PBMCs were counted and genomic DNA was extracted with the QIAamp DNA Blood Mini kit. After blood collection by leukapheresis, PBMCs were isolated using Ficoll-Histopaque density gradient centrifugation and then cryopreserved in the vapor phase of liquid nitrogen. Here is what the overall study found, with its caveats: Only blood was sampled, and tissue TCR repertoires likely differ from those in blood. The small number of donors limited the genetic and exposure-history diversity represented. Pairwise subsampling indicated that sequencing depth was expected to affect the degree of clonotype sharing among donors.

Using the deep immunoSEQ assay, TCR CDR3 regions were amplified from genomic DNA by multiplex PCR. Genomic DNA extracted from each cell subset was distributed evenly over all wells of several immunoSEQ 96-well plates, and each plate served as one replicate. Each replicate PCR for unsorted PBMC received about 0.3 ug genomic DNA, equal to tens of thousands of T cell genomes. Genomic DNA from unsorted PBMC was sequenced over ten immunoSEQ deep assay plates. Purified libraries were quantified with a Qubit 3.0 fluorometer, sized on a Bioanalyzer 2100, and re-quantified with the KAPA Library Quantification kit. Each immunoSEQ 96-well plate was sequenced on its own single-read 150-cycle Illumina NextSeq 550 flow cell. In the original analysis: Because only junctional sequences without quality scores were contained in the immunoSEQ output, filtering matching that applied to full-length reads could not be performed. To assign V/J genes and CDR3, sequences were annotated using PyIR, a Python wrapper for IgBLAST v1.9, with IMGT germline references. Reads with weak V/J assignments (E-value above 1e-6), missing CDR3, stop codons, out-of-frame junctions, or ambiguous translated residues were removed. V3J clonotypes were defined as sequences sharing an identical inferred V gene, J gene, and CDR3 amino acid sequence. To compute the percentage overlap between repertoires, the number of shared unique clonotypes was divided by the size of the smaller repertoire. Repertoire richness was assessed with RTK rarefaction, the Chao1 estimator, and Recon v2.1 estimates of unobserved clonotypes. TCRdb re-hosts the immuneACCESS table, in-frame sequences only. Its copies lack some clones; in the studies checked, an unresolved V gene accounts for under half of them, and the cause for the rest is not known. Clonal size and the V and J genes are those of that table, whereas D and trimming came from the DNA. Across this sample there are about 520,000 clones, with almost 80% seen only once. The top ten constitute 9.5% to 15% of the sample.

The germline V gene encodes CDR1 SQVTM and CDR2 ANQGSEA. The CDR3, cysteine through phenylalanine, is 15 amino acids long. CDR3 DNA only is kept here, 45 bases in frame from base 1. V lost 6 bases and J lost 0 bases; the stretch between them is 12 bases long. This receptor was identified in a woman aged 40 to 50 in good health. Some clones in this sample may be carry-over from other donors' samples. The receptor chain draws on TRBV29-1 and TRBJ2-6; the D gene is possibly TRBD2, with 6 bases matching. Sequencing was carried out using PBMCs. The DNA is TGCAGCGTGGGACTGGGGACCTCTGGGGCCAACGTCCTGACTTTC. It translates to CSVGLGTSGANVLTF.